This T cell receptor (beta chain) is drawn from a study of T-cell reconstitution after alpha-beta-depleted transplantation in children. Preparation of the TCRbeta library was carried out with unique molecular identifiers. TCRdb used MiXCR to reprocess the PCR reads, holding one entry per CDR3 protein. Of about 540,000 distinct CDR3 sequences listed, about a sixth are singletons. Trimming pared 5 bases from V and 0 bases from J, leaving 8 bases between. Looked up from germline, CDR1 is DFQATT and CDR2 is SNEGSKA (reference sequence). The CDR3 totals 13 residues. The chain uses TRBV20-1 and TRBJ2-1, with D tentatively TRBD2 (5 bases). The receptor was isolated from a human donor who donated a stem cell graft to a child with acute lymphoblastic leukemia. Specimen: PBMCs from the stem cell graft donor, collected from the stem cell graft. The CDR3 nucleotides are TGCAGTGCTCCCGGGGTCTCCTACAATGAGCAGTTCTTC. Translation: CSAPGVSYNEQFF.